A selection of T cell receptor beta chains follows, all from one sample in a study of cytomegalovirus exposure and HLA in healthy donors. TCRdb's copy holds only in-frame clones and misses some; the assay was immunoSEQ multiplex PCR. The table includes more than 75,000 clones, 90% to 95% detected once. Material: PBMCs. These receptors all stem from a man between 18 and 35 years old in good health and CMV-seronegative. CDR3s include the opening cysteine and the closing phenylalanine or tryptophan. Each record gives: D gene, clone size, J gene, V gene, CDR3 protein, CDR3 DNA. The D gene is left open where the match is weak. Size is omitted from some rows. Given values are once, few, many or a class for expanded clones.

D: TRBD1
size: many
J: TRBJ1-2
V: TRBV11-3
CDR3: CASSPSGDRDYGYTF
DNA: TGTGCCAGCAGCCCGAGCGGGGACAGGGACTATGGCTACACCTTC

D: .
size: .
J: TRBJ2-7
V: TRBV20-1
CDR3: CSAKQAYEQYF
DNA: TGCAGTGCAAAACAGGCATACGAGCAGTACTTC

D: TRBD1
size: .
J: TRBJ2-3
V: TRBV5-1
CDR3: CASSGGQGGPDTQYF
DNA: TGCGCCAGCAGCGGGGGACAGGGTGGCCCAGATACGCAGTATTTT

D: TRBD1
size: .
J: TRBJ1-3
V: TRBV5-1
CDR3: CASSFAGQGNGNTIYF
DNA: TGCGCCAGCAGCTTCGCGGGACAGGGTAATGGAAACACCATATATTTT

D: TRBD1
size: once
J: TRBJ1-1
V: TRBV5-6
CDR3: CASSPGQGISEAFF
DNA: TGTGCCAGCAGCCCGGGACAGGGGATCTCTGAAGCTTTCTTT

D: .
size: .
J: TRBJ1-5
V: TRBV30
CDR3: CAWSTGFGPQHF
DNA: TGTGCCTGGAGTACAGGCTTTGGGCCCCAGCATTTT

D: .
size: .
J: TRBJ1-5
V: TRBV15
CDR3: CATSRRMAVSNQPQHF
DNA: TGTGCCACCAGCAGGAGGATGGCGGTGAGCAATCAGCCCCAGCATTTT

D: .
size: .
J: TRBJ1-3
V: TRBV29-1
CDR3: CSVDVTGQGNTIYF
DNA: TGCAGCGTTGATGTAACGGGCCAGGGTAACACCATATATTTT

D: .
size: .
J: TRBJ1-1
V: TRBV5-4
CDR3: CASSLWGGSSLNTEAFF
DNA: TGTGCCAGCAGCTTGTGGGGAGGGAGCTCTTTGAACACTGAAGCTTTCTTT

D: .
size: .
J: TRBJ2-7
V: TRBV6-5
CDR3: CASSYTGYEQYF
DNA: TGTGCCAGCAGTTACACAGGGTACGAGCAGTACTTC

D: .
size: .
J: TRBJ2-1
V: TRBV18
CDR3: CASSPQVSEQFF
DNA: TGTGCCAGCTCACCCCAGGTCAGTGAGCAGTTCTTC

D: .
size: .
J: TRBJ2-5
V: TRBV5-8
CDR3: CASSPALGQTQYF
DNA: TGTGCCAGCAGCCCGGCTCTTGGGCAGACCCAGTACTTC

D: .
size: once
J: TRBJ2-7
V: TRBV6-5
CDR3: CASSYSQGGEQYF
DNA: TGTGCCAGCAGTTACTCTCAGGGAGGAGAGCAGTACTTC

D: .
size: .
J: TRBJ1-6
V: TRBV7-8
CDR3: CASSNGPGQSPLHF
DNA: TGTGCCAGCAGCAACGGGCCGGGACAATCACCCCTCCACTTT

D: .
size: .
J: TRBJ2-1
V: TRBV2
CDR3: CASEGGSYNEQFF
DNA: TGTGCCAGCGAGGGCGGATCCTACAATGAGCAGTTCTTC

D: TRBD1
size: once
J: TRBJ2-1
V: TRBV7-9
CDR3: CASSPTGDAARLYNEQFF
DNA: TGTGCCAGCAGCCCGACAGGGGACGCGGCCAGATTATACAATGAGCAGTTCTTC

D: TRBD1
size: .
J: TRBJ1-5
V: TRBV27
CDR3: CASADRGGQPQHF
DNA: TGTGCCAGCGCAGACAGGGGGGGTCAGCCCCAGCATTTT

D: .
size: .
J: TRBJ1-2
V: TRBV4-1
CDR3: CASSQDRSLSLGGYTF
DNA: TGCGCCAGCAGCCAAGATCGTAGCCTCTCCCTTGGGGGCTACACCTTC

D: TRBD1
size: .
J: TRBJ1-1
V: TRBV6-5
CDR3: CASSYNRGAEAFF
DNA: TGTGCCAGCAGTTATAACAGGGGCGCTGAAGCTTTCTTT

D: .
size: .
J: TRBJ2-3
V: TRBV20-1
CDR3: CSAPGTDTQYF
DNA: TGCAGTGCTCCAGGGACAGATACGCAGTATTTT